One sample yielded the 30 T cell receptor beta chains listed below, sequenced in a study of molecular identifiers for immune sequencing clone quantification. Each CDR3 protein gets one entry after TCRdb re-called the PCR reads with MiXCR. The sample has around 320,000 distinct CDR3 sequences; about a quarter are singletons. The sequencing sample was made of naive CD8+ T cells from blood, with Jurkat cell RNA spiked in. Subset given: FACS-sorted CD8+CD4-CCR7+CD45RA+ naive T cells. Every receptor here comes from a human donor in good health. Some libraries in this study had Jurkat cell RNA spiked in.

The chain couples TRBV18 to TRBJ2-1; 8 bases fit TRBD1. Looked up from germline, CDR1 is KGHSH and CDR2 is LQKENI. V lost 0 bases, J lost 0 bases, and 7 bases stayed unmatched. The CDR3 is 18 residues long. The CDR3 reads CASSPPLPGQGSYNEQFF. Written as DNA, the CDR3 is TGTGCCAGCTCACCACCCCTCCCTGGACAGGGCTCCTACAATGAGCAGTTCTTC.

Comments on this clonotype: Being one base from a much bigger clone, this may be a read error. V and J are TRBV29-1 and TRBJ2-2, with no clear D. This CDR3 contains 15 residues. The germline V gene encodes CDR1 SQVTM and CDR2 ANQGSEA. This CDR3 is CSVVSAKQNTWELFF. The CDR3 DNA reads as TGCAGCGTTGTATCGGCCAAACAGAACACCTGGGAGCTGTTTTTT.

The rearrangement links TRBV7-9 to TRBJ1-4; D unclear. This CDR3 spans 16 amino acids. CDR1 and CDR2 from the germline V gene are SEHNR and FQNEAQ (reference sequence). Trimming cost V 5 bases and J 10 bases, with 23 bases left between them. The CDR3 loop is CASSDGFAATNGKLFF. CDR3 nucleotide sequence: TGTGCCAGCAGCGATGGATTTGCGGCAACTAACGGAAAACTGTTTTTT.

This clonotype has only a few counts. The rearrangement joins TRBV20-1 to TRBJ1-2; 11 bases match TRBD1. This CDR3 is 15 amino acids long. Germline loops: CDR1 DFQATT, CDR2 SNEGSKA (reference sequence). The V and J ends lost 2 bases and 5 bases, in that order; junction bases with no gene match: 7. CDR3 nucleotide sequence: TGCAGTGCTAGACGCGGACAGGGGGCAGAATATGGCTACACCTTC. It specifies CSARRGQGAEYGYTF.

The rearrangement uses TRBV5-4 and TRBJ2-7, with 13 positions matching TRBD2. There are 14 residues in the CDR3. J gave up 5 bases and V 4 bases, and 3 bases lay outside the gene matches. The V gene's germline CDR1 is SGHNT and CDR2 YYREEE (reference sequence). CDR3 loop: CASSTGLAGDEQYF. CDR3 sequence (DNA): TGTGCCAGCAGCACCGGACTAGCGGGGGACGAGCAGTACTTC.

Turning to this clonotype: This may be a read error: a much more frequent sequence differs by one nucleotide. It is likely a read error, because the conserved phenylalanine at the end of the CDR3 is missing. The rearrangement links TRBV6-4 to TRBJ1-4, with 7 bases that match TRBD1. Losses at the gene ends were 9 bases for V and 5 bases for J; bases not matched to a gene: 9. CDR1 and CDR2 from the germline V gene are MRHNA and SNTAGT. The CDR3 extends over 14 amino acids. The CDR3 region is CARSVGQRNEKLFI. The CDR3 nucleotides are TGTGCCAGGTCAGTGGGACAGAGGAATGAAAAACTGTTTATT.

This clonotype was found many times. CDR3 sequence (DNA): TGTGCCAGCAGTGCCTGGGGGGATCAGCCCCAGCATTTT. Its translation: CASSAWGDQPQHF. V and J are TRBV9 and TRBJ1-5; a weak D match, TRBD1 (5 bases). The CDR3 is 13 residues long. Between the trimmed V and J ends, which lost 5 bases and 5 bases, there was a span of 11 bases. CDR1 SGDLS and CDR2 YYNGEE come from the germline V gene.

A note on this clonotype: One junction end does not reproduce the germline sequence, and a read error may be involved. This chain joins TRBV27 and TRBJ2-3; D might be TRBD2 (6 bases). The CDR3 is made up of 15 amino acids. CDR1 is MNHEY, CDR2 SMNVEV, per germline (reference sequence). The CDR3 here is CASGFSLASTDTQYF. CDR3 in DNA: TGTGCCAGCGGTTTTTCTCTAGCGAGCACAGATACGCAGTATTTT.

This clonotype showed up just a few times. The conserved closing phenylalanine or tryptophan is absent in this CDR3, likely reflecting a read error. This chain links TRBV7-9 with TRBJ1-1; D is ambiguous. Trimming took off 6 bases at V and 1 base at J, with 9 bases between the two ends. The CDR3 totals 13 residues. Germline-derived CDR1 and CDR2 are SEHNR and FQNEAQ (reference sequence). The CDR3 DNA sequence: TGTGCCAGCAGTTCCGACGGGAACACTGAAGCTTTCTAT. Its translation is CASSSDGNTEAFY.

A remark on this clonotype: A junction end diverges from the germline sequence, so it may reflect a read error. For the CDR3, the DNA is TGTGCCAGCAGCCAAGGGAGGCTCATGGGCAATCAGCCCAAGCATTTT. This encodes CASSQGRLMGNQPKHF. This chain uses TRBV3-1 with TRBJ1-5; D ambiguous. The CDR3 has 16 residues. Germline CDR1 and CDR2: LGHDT and YNNKEL (reference sequence).

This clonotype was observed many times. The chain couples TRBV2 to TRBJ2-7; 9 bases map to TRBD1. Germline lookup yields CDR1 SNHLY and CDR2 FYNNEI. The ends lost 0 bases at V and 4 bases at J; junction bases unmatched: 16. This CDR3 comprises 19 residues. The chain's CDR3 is CASSEAGTGTNVLDYEQYF. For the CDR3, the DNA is TGTGCCAGCAGTGAAGCGGGGACAGGGACGAATGTACTGGATTACGAGCAGTACTTC.

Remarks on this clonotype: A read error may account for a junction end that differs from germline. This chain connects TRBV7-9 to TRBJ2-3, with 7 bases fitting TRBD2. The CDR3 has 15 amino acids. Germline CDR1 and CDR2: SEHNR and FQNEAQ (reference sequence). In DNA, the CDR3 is TGTGCCAGCAGCTCCGTAGCGGGCCCAACAGATCCGCAGTATTTT. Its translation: CASSSVAGPTDPQYF.

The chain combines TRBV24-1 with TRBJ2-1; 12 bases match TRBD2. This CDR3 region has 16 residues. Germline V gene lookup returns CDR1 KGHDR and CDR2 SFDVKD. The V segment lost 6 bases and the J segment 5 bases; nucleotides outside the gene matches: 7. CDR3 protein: CATSIPGLAGNNEQFF. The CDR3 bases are TGTGCCACCAGTATACCTGGACTAGCGGGGAACAATGAGCAGTTCTTC.

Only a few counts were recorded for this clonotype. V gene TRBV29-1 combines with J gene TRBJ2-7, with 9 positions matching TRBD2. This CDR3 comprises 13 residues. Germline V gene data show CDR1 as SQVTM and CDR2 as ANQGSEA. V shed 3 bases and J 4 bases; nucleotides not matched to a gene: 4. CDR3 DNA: TGCAGCGTTGAGTCTAGCGGGAATTACGAGCAGTACTTC. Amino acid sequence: CSVESSGNYEQYF.

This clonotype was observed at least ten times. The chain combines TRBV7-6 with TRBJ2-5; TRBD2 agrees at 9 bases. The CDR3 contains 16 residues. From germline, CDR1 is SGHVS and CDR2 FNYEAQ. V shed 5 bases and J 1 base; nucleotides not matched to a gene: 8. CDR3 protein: CASSPVVAGAQETQYF. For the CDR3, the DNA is TGTGCCAGCAGCCCCGTGGTAGCGGGGGCCCAAGAGACCCAGTACTTC.

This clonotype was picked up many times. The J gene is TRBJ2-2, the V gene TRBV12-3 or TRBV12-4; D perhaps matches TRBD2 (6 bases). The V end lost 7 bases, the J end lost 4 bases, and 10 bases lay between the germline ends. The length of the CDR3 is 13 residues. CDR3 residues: CASTWGGTGELFF. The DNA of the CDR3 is TGTGCCAGCACCTGGGGAGGCACCGGGGAGCTGTTTTTT.

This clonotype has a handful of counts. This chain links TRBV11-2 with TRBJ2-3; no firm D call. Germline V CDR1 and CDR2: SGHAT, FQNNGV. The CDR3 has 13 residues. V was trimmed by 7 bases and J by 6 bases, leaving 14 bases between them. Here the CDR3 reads CASNHPTGDTQYF. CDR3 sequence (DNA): TGTGCCAGCAACCACCCCACCGGGGATACGCAGTATTTT.

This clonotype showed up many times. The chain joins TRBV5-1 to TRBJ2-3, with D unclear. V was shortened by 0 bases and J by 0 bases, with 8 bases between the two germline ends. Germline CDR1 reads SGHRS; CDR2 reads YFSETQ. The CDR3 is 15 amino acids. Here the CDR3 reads CASSLGIDSTDTQYF. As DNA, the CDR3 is TGCGCCAGCAGCTTGGGTATAGATAGCACAGATACGCAGTATTTT.

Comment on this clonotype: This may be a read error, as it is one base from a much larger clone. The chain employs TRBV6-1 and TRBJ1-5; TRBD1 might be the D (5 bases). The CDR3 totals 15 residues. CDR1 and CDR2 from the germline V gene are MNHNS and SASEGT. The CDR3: CSSSVAPQGTKPQHF. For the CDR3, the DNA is TGTTCCAGCAGTGTGGCCCCTCAGGGTACGAAGCCCCAGCATTTT.

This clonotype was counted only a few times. CDR3: CAWSPGGMYEQYF. The CDR3 DNA is TGTGCCTGGAGTCCCGGGGGGATGTACGAGCAGTACTTC. The V gene is TRBV30, the J gene TRBJ2-7; 7 nucleotides align to TRBD2. The CDR3 runs to 13 residues. Germline trimming cut 2 bases from V and 4 bases from J; bases unmatched to any gene: 5. Germline CDR1 reads GTSNPN; CDR2 reads SVGIG (reference sequence).

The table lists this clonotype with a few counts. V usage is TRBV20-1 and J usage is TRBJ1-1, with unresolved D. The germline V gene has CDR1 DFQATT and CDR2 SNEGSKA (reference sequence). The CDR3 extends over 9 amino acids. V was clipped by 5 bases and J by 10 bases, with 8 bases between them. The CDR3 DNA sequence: TGCAGTGCTGCGCACCTAGCTTTCTTT. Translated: CSAAHLAFF.

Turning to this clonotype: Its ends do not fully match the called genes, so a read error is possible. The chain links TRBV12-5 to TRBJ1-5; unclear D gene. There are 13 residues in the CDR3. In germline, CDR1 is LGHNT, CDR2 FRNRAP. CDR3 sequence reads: CASGMVFGQPQHF. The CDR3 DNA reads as TGTGCCAGTGGTATGGTGTTCGGTCAGCCCCAGCATTTT.

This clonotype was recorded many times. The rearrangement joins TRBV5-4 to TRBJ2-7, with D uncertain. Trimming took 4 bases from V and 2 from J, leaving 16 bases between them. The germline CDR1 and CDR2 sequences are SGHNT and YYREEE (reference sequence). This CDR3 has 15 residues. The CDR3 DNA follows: TGTGCCAGCAGCCTTGGTCGTCCGGGCGCCTACGAGCAGTACTTC. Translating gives CASSLGRPGAYEQYF.

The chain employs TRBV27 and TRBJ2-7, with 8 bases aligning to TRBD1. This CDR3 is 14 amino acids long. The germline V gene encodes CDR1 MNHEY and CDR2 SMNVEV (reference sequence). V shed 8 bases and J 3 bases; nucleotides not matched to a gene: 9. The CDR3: CASSADRDFYEQYF. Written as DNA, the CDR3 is TGTGCCAGCTCCGCGGACAGGGACTTCTACGAGCAGTACTTC.

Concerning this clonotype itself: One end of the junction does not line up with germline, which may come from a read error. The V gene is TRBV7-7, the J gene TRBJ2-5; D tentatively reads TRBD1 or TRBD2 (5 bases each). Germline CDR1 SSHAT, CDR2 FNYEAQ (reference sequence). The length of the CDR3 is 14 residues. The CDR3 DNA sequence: TGTGCTAGCAGCCGATCCGGGACGGGGGAGACCCAGTACTTC. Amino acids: CASSRSGTGETQYF.

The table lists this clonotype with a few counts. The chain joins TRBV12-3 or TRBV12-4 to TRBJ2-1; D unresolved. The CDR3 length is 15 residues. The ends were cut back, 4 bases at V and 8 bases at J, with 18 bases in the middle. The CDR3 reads CASSSSGNTEDEQFF. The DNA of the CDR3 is TGTGCCAGCAGTTCGTCCGGAAACACCGAGGATGAGCAGTTCTTC.

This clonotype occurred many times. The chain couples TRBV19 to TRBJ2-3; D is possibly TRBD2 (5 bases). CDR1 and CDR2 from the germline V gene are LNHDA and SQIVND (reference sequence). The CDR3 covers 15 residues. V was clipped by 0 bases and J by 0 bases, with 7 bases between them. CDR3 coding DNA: TGTGCCAGTAGTATAGATCCTAGCAGCACAGATACGCAGTATTTT. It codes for CASSIDPSSTDTQYF.

CDR3: CASSQDPLAGGTDTQYF. CDR3 sequence (DNA): TGTGCCAGCAGCCAAGACCCGCTAGCGGGAGGCACAGATACGCAGTATTTT. The J gene is TRBJ2-3, the V gene TRBV14; 10 bases are shared with TRBD2. V lost 0 bases and J lost 1; bases outside the gene matches: 4. The length of the CDR3 is 17 residues. CDR1 SGHDN and CDR2 FVKESK come from the germline V gene.

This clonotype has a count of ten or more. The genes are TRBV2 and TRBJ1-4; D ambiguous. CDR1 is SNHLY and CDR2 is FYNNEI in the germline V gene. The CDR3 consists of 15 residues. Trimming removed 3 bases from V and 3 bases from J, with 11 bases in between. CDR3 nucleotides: TGTGCCAGCAGTGAGGACCCCTCGGCTAATGAAAAACTGTTTTTT. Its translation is CASSEDPSANEKLFF.

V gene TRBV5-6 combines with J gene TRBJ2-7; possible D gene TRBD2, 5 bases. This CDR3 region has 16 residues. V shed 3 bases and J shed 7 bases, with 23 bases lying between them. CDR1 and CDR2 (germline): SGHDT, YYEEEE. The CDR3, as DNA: TGTGCCAGCAGCTGGGGTAAGGAGGACCCTACACTGGAGCAGTACTTC. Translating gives CASSWGKEDPTLEQYF.